Listed below are T cell receptor beta chains from one sample, sequenced in a study of OX40 agonist ivuxolimab in advanced cancers. Profiling relied on immunoSEQ multiplex PCR, and the TCRdb table lists in-frame clones only, not all of them. Here the sample spans fewer than 130,000 clones, about nine tenths being singletons. This sample comprised CD4+ or CD8+ T cells sorted from blood, obtained in a trial of the OX40 agonist ivuxolimab. The receptors derive from an adult with an advanced solid tumor such as melanoma, head and neck, liver or kidney cancer. CDR3s include the opening cysteine and the closing phenylalanine or tryptophan. Each record gives: clone size, J gene, D gene, V gene, CDR3 length, CDR3 protein, CDR3 DNA. D genes are given only for firm matches. The size entry is marked missing in some rows and otherwise reads once, few, many or a size class.

. TRBJ1-5 . TRBV30 14 CAWSRIQSNQPQHF TGTGCCTGGAGTCGGATTCAGAGCAATCAGCCCCAGCATTTT
. TRBJ2-1 . TRBV29-1 11 CSVEVGSEQFF TGCAGCGTTGAAGTAGGTAGCGAGCAGTTCTTC
. TRBJ1-5 TRBD1 TRBV4-1 17 CASSRRAGQSFNQPQHF TGCGCCAGCAGCAGGCGGGCGGGACAGAGTTTTAATCAGCCCCAGCATTTT
once TRBJ2-1 TRBD2 TRBV5-8 15 CASSRGTSGSNEQFF TGTGCCAGCAGCCGCGGGACTAGCGGGAGCAATGAGCAGTTCTTC
. TRBJ2-6 TRBD1 TRBV19 18 CASVGMGQPNSGANVLTF TGTGCCAGTGTGGGAATGGGACAGCCGAACTCTGGGGCCAACGTCCTGACTTTC
. TRBJ1-5 TRBD1 TRBV28 17 CASSPLPGQARDQPQHF TGTGCCAGCAGTCCCCTCCCCGGACAGGCTCGAGACCAGCCCCAGCATTTT
. TRBJ1-5 TRBD1 TRBV7-9 15 CASSRDRVGNQPQHF TGTGCCAGCAGCCGGGACAGGGTGGGGAATCAGCCCCAGCATTTT
few TRBJ1-1 TRBD1 TRBV6-5 12 CASGRGRNSGFF TGTGCCAGCGGCAGGGGGCGCAATTCGGGTTTCTTT
. TRBJ2-2 TRBD2 TRBV5-6 16 CASSLTGLAGPGELFF TGTGCCAGCAGCCTCACAGGACTAGCGGGGCCCGGGGAGCTGTTTTTT
. TRBJ1-5 . TRBV28 13 CASSPSPAQPQHF TGTGCCAGCAGTCCCAGCCCCGCGCAGCCCCAGCATTTT
. TRBJ2-1 . TRBV7-2 14 CASAGTNSYNEQFF TGTGCCAGCGCTGGGACGAATTCCTACAATGAGCAGTTCTTC
. TRBJ2-1 . TRBV7-3 14 CASSVSSPYNEQFF TGTGCCAGCAGCGTTAGCAGCCCCTACAATGAGCAGTTCTTC
few TRBJ1-6 . TRBV30 13 CAWGDSPDSPLHF TGTGCCTGGGGAGACAGTCCCGATTCACCCCTCCACTTT
. TRBJ1-2 . TRBV6-4 13 CASRPAGDSGYTF TGTGCCAGCAGACCCGCAGGGGATAGTGGCTACACCTTC
. TRBJ2-3 TRBD2 TRBV5-1 13 CASKVSGSYTQYF TGCGCCAGCAAGGTCAGCGGGAGTTATACGCAGTATTTT
. TRBJ1-5 TRBD1 TRBV6-6 14 CASSTRQGGQPQHF TGTGCCAGCAGTACCAGACAGGGCGGTCAGCCCCAGCATTTT
. TRBJ2-7 . TRBV19 14 CASRRDLSSYEQYF TGTGCCAGTCGCCGGGATTTGAGCTCCTACGAGCAGTACTTC
. TRBJ2-7 . TRBV2 13 CASTSGGSYEQYF TGTGCCAGCACCTCCGGGGGCTCCTACGAGCAGTACTTC
. TRBJ2-5 TRBD2 TRBV7-2 14 CASSLGSGEGTQYF TGTGCCAGCAGCTTAGGTAGCGGGGAGGGGACCCAGTACTTC
. TRBJ2-3 . TRBV29-1 11 CSVPQGDTQYF TGCAGCGTTCCTCAGGGAGATACGCAGTATTTT
. TRBJ1-4 . TRBV5-1 16 CASSFIVGATNEKLFF TGCGCCAGCAGCTTTATCGTAGGAGCAACTAATGAAAAACTGTTTTTT
. TRBJ2-3 . TRBV19 15 CASRSLDSAGDTQYF TGTGCCAGTAGATCCTTGGACTCGGCCGGAGATACGCAGTATTTT
. TRBJ1-1 TRBD1 TRBV5-1 17 CASSSGTGWARQTEAFF TGCGCCAGCAGCTCCGGGACAGGGTGGGCTCGTCAGACTGAAGCTTTCTTT
. TRBJ2-1 . TRBV7-8 14 CASSLAEGLNEQFF TGTGCCAGCAGCTTAGCGGAAGGACTCAATGAGCAGTTCTTC
. TRBJ1-4 TRBD1 TRBV5-1 14 CASSSGGANEKLFF TGCGCCAGCAGCTCAGGGGGGGCTAATGAAAAACTGTTTTTT
. TRBJ2-7 . TRBV18 14 CASSRYTVNYEQYF TGTGCCAGCTCACGCTATACAGTTAACTACGAGCAGTACTTC
. TRBJ2-1 . TRBV7-9 15 CASSRRVSARNEQFF TGTGCCAGCAGCCGACGGGTCTCGGCGAGGAATGAGCAGTTCTTC
. TRBJ2-1 TRBD2 TRBV19 15 CASSILASGTNEQFF TGTGCCAGTAGTATACTGGCTAGCGGGACCAATGAGCAGTTCTTC
once TRBJ2-5 TRBD1 TRBV9 16 CASSRNPGQVKETQYF TGTGCCAGCAGCAGGAATCCGGGACAGGTGAAAGAGACCCAGTACTTC
once TRBJ1-2 . TRBV5-1 14 CASSLNIANYGYTF TGCGCCAGCAGCTTGAATATAGCTAACTATGGCTACACCTTC
. TRBJ1-4 . TRBV18 13 CASSQNRDEKLFF TGTGCCAGCTCGCAAAACCGGGACGAAAAACTGTTTTTT
. TRBJ2-2 . TRBV5-4 13 CASSQQWTGELFF TGTGCCAGCAGCCAGCAGTGGACCGGGGAGCTGTTTTTT
once TRBJ1-1 . TRBV6-5 14 CASRDGELGTEAFF TGTGCCAGCAGGGACGGGGAACTGGGCACTGAAGCTTTCTTT
. TRBJ2-1 . TRBV12-5 14 CASAMERHTNEQFF TGTGCTAGTGCCATGGAGAGGCACACGAATGAGCAGTTCTTC
once TRBJ2-1 . TRBV11-2 14 CASSLGGSYNEQFF TGTGCCAGCAGCTTAGGGGGCTCCTACAATGAGCAGTTCTTC
. TRBJ2-5 . TRBV7-2 11 CASSLFETQYF TGTGCCAGCAGCTTATTTGAGACCCAGTACTTC
. TRBJ2-1 TRBD1 TRBV15 15 CATSLGQGVSDEQFF TGTGCCACCAGCTTGGGACAGGGGGTTTCGGATGAGCAGTTCTTC
. TRBJ2-3 . TRBV7-9 13 CASSSQEEDTQYF TGTGCCAGCAGCTCCCAGGAGGAGGATACGCAGTATTTT